A single sample is the source of the 3 T cell receptor beta chains below, sequenced in a study of cytomegalovirus exposure and HLA in healthy donors. Repertoires were generated with immunoSEQ multiplex PCR, while TCRdb's copy carries only in-frame clones and drops some. Of 160,000 or so clones listed, 87% were seen once; the top ten hold roughly 1.4%. The sequencing input was PBMCs. These receptors were collected from a woman in her 30s in good health and CMV-seronegative.

This clone was seen a single time. The chain joins TRBV9 to TRBJ2-1, with TRBD2 matching 12 bases. With V trimmed by 2 bases and J by 10 bases, 4 bases remained unmatched. From germline, CDR1 is SGDLS and CDR2 YYNGEE. The CDR3 consists of 14 residues. The chain's CDR3 is CASSVIGTSGEQFF. The CDR3 nucleotides read TGTGCCAGCAGCGTCATTGGGACTAGCGGGGAGCAGTTCTTC.

The V and J genes are TRBV6-1 and TRBJ2-7; 9 bases fit TRBD1. Germline trimming cut 6 bases from V and 2 bases from J; bases unmatched to any gene: 8. CDR3 size: 15 residues. Germline CDR1 is MNHNS and CDR2 is SASEGT. CDR3 nucleotides: TGTGCCAGCAGCGGACGGGACAGGGAGACCTACGAGCAGTACTTC. Protein product: CASSGRDRETYEQYF.

The V call is TRBV7-6, the J call TRBJ1-2; 7 nucleotides agree with TRBD1. CDR1 is SGHVS, CDR2 FNYEAQ, per germline. The ends lost 1 base at V and 6 bases at J; junction bases unmatched: 5. The CDR3 has 14 residues. CDR3 sequence reads: CASSLDRGIHGYTF. CDR3 in DNA: TGTGCCAGCAGCTTAGACAGGGGAATCCATGGCTACACCTTC.